This T cell receptor beta chain was sequenced for a study of T cells after yellow fever vaccination (dated by TCRdb to the late 2010s). With regard to the full study: Libraries from fractions with low cell numbers were prepared with the SMART-Seq v4 Ultra Low Input RNA kit. Blood was collected at multiple timepoints before and after primary and secondary immunization, and bulk PBMC replicates and cell subsets were isolated. Two healthy male donors made up the cohort, one aged 18 to 29 years and the other aged 30 to 39 years. To follow T-cell clones before and after both primary and booster YFV17D yellow fever vaccination, bulk TCR alpha and beta repertoires underwent longitudinal sequencing. The research as a whole found: The secondary T-cell response was weaker than the primary response but faster, peaking on day 5 instead of day 15. FACS-sorted repertoires could contain abundant contaminating clonotypes from the bulk population, so computational filtering was required. A small share of clonotypes occurred in both CD4 and CD8 compartments, likely arising from convergent recombination. Because the study included only a couple of donors, the extent to which the findings can be generalized is limited. After the booster, most clones that had expanded after primary vaccination were detected again (about 95% of CD4 and around nine tenths of CD8), suggesting broad maintenance of memory.

The label giving this sample's treatment or condition can be read as: live attenuated yellow fever vaccine strain. At each blood-draw timepoint, two biological replicates of bulk PBMCs were collected. A standard Ficoll-Paque protocol was used to isolate PBMCs from peripheral blood. RNA was extracted with TriZol from bulk PBMCs, CD4 and CD8 fractions, and dextramer-positive and dextramer-negative fractions. V is trimmed back by 4 bases and J by 6 bases, and the junction contains 5 bases that no gene match accounts for. Including the terminal cysteine and phenylalanine, the CDR3 comprises 14 residues. The DNA shown is the 42-base CDR3, in frame from base 1. The germline V gene (reference sequence) sets CDR1 to LGHDT and CDR2 to YNNKEL. This clonotype has only a few counts. Its antigen target is currently unknown. Base qualities are not recorded, but no much larger clone differs from it by a single base.

TCR cDNA was synthesized by 5'RACE template switching, through which a universal primer site and unique molecular identifiers were introduced. Priming for cDNA synthesis came from both the TCR alpha and TCR beta constant segments. Library amplification involved two PCR steps, and the second step added sample barcodes and sequencing adapters. Sequencing of libraries was performed on Illumina HiSeq 2500 (2x100 bp) or NovaSeq (2x150 bp). Processing in the source paper ran as follows. MIGEC handled demultiplexing of reads and collapsing into UMI consensus sequences, while MiXCR performed V(D)J alignment. Vaccine-responding clonotypes were identified with edgeR using replicate PBMC samples, with FDR below 0.01 and a log2 fold change above 5 up to day 15 being required. Each bulk clonotype received a CD4 or CD8 identity based on whether the sequenced CD4 or CD8 repertoire contained that clonotype at higher abundance. TCRdb itself trimmed the public reads at Q25 with fastp, ran MiXCR and retained productive beta chains. Rows matching on CDR3 protein sequence are summarized as one entry with the most common DNA and genes. What appears here as the V and J calls and clone size reflects TCRdb's work, not the paper's. This sample comprises 300,000 to 400,000 distinct CDR3 sequences, 7% to 10% of them detected only once. In total, the top ten clones hold around 17% of the sample.

The sequence links TRBV3-1 to TRBJ1-5, with 8 bases aligning to TRBD1. The origin of this receptor is a man aged 18 to 30 who received the YFV17D yellow fever vaccine. Material: PBMCs, obtained about 41 days after the first yellow fever vaccination. Here is the DNA: TGTGCCAGCAGCCTGACAGGGGTACGTCAGCCCCAGCATTTT. Its translation is CASSLTGVRQPQHF.